These 18 T cell receptor beta chains were all obtained from the same sample, sequenced in a study of cytomegalovirus exposure and HLA in healthy donors. In the PCR, 60 Vbeta and 13 Jbeta primers were used. Using immunoSEQ multiplex PCR, the repertoire was profiled, and TCRdb retains in-frame clones only, with some absent. In the table there are over 150,000 clones, 85% of which are singletons. The sample comprised PBMCs. All receptors derive from a boy between 2 and 10 years old in good health and CMV-seronegative.

The chain has TRBV7-2 and TRBJ1-1; a possible D gene is TRBD1 (6 bases). CDR1 is SGHTA and CDR2 is FQGNSA in the germline V gene. This CDR3 has 13 amino acids. The V end was cut by 4 bases, the J end by 10 bases, with 16 bases between. CDR3 residues: CASSYIRDMGAFF. The CDR3 DNA is TGTGCCAGCAGCTACATCCGGGACATGGGAGCTTTCTTT.

CDR3 in DNA: TGTGCCATCAGTCAAACGGAGTTGTTAGGCGAGCAGTACTTC. Protein: CAISQTELLGEQYF. This sequence joins TRBV10-3 and TRBJ2-7; no clear D. This CDR3 comprises 14 residues. V was trimmed by 5 bases and J by 6 bases, leaving 17 bases between them. Germline V CDR1 and CDR2: ENHRY, SYGVKD.

This clone was counted a single time. The chain couples TRBV6-5 to TRBJ2-3, with D perhaps TRBD1 (5 bases). Germline values: CDR1 MNHEY, CDR2 SVGAGI. There are 12 residues in the CDR3. V was pared by 6 bases and J by 5 bases, with 9 bases between. CDR3 DNA: TGTGCCAGCAGATCAAGGGGAGATACGCAGTATTTT. It codes for CASRSRGDTQYF.

The V gene is TRBV29-1, the J gene TRBJ1-3; D gene ambiguous. The germline V gene encodes CDR1 SQVTM and CDR2 ANQGSEA. Trimming pared 1 base from V and 4 bases from J, leaving 14 bases between. This CDR3 spans 15 amino acids. CDR3 DNA sequence: TGCAGCGTTGAAGTCGGCGGCCTCCTCGGAAACACCATATATTTT. Its translation is CSVEVGGLLGNTIYF. Looking up the rest from reference TRBV29-1 and TRBJ1-3 gives the full variable domain: SAVISQKPSRDICQRGTSLTIQCQVDSQVTMMFWYRQQPGQSLTLIATANQGSEATYESGFVIDKFPISRPNLTFSTLTVSNMSPEDSSIYLCSVEVGGLLGNTIYFGEGSWLTVV.

The genes are TRBV9 and TRBJ1-2, with 7 bases identical to TRBD1. This CDR3 has 14 amino acids. V trimming: 4 bases; J trimming: 6 bases; junction bases outside the gene matches: 9. Germline V gene lookup returns CDR1 SGDLS and CDR2 YYNGEE. CDR3 coding DNA: TGTGCCAGCAGCCGAAGACAGGGTTCTCATGGCTACACCTTC. Translating it yields CASSRRQGSHGYTF.

The chain joins TRBV28 to TRBJ2-3, with D unclear. Trimming took off 5 bases at V and 4 bases at J, with 16 bases between the two ends. The germline gives CDR1 MDHEN, CDR2 SYDVKM. The CDR3 length is 15 residues. CDR3 amino acids: CASSGWAHESDTQYF. For the CDR3, the DNA is TGTGCCAGCAGTGGATGGGCGCATGAGTCAGATACGCAGTATTTT.

The table lists this clone with a count of one. J is TRBJ1-2 and V is TRBV5-1; D may be TRBD1 (6 bases). V gave up 3 bases and J gave up 2 bases, with 14 bases separating them. Germline assignment: CDR1 SGHRS and CDR2 YFSETQ. The CDR3 contains 15 residues. DNA for the CDR3: TGCGCCAGCAGCTCCATTCCCGACAGGAACTATGGCTACACCTTC. Translating gives CASSSIPDRNYGYTF. Together with reference TRBV5-1 and TRBJ1-2, the CDR3 gives the full variable domain: KAGVTQTPRYLIKTRGQQVTLSCSPISGHRSVSWYQQTPGQGLQFLFEYFSETQRNKGNFPGRFSGRQFSNSRSEMNVSTLELGDSALYLCASSSIPDRNYGYTFGSGTRLTVV.

The V and J genes are TRBV19 and TRBJ1-6, with 10 bases matching TRBD1. J gave up 8 bases and V 6 bases, and 4 bases lay outside the gene matches. CDR3 length: 14 amino acids. Germline V lookup: CDR1 LNHDA, CDR2 SQIVND (reference sequence). The CDR3 sequence is CASRVDRGDSPLHF. CDR3 DNA: TGTGCCAGTAGGGTGGACAGGGGGGATTCACCCCTCCACTTT. Based on the CDR3 plus reference TRBV19 and TRBJ1-6, the full variable domain is DGGITQSPKYLFRKEGQNVTLSCEQNLNHDAMYWYRQDPGQGLRLIYYSQIVNDFQKGDIAEGYSVSREKKESFPLTVTSAQKNPTAFYLCASRVDRGDSPLHFGNGTRLTVT.

The chain uses TRBV28 and TRBJ1-1; TRBD1 matches 10 bases. J was trimmed by 11 bases and V by 10 bases; bases with no gene match: 16. Germline CDR1 reads MDHEN; CDR2 reads SYDVKM. CDR3 size: 14 residues. The CDR3 region has the DNA TGTGCCACTCAGTTTCCGGGACAGGGGTTTGGGGCTTTCTTT. This gives the protein CATQFPGQGFGAFF. The entire variable domain, with the rest obtained from reference TRBV28 and TRBJ1-1, is as follows: DVKVTQSSRYLVKRTGEKVFLECVQDMDHENMFWYRQDPGLGLRLIYFSYDVKMKEKGDIPEGYSVSREKKERFSLILESASTNQTSMYLCATQFPGQGFGAFFGQGTRLTVV.

This chain uses TRBV11-2 with TRBJ2-1; possible D gene TRBD2, 6 bases. This CDR3 has 15 residues. V lost 6 bases, J lost 9 bases, and 21 bases lay in between. CDR1 SGHAT and CDR2 FQNNGV come from the germline V gene. CDR3 protein: CASSLEGVEGGEQFF. The CDR3 DNA sequence: TGTGCCAGCAGTCTAGAGGGTGTGGAGGGCGGTGAGCAGTTCTTC.

The rearrangement joins TRBV7-9 to TRBJ1-4; D gene ambiguous. The V and J ends lost 4 bases and 4 bases respectively, with 16 bases between them. CDR3 length equals 16 residues. CDR1 is SEHNR, CDR2 FQNEAQ, per germline (reference sequence). The CDR3 loop reads CASSSWRTGDNEKLFF. The CDR3 nucleotides read TGTGCCAGCAGCTCGTGGCGGACCGGGGATAATGAAAAACTGTTTTTT.

The CDR3 DNA reads as TGTGCCAGCGAACCGGGGGGGCGGGAGACCCAGTACTTC. Residues: CASEPGGRETQYF. This chain uses TRBV6-1 with TRBJ2-5; 8 bases map to TRBD2. V was pared by 8 bases and J by 5 bases, with 7 bases of the junction left unmatched. Germline V gives CDR1 MNHNS, CDR2 SASEGT. CDR3 length equals 13 residues.

The chain joins TRBV6-1 to TRBJ2-3; D unclear. This CDR3 region has 12 residues. CDR1 and CDR2 (germline): MNHNS, SASEGT. V lost 8 bases and J 1 base, leaving 7 bases between the germline ends. The CDR3: CASEAGTDTQYF. As DNA, the CDR3 is TGTGCCAGCGAGGCGGGCACAGATACGCAGTATTTT.

The chain is built from TRBV6-1 and TRBJ2-1; D gene unclear. The CDR3 consists of 15 residues. The V end lost 0 bases, the J end lost 4 bases, and 10 bases lay between the germline ends. Germline-derived CDR1 and CDR2 are MNHNS and SASEGT. In nucleotides, the CDR3 is TGTGCCAGCAGTGAAGCAGGAGAAACTTACAATGAGCAGTTCTTC. Translated: CASSEAGETYNEQFF.

The chain employs TRBV6-5 and TRBJ2-2; perhaps TRBD1 as D (6 bases). V was shortened by 2 bases and J by 8 bases, with 6 bases between the two germline ends. The germline gives CDR1 MNHEY, CDR2 SVGAGI. This CDR3 has 12 amino acids. The CDR3 DNA sequence: TGTGCCAGCAGTTACAGGGGGGGGGAGCTGTTTTTT. This codes for CASSYRGGELFF.

The chain couples TRBV19 to TRBJ2-3; possibly TRBD1 for D (6 bases). The CDR3 contains 16 residues. Trimming left V 5 bases short and J 2 bases short, with 17 bases between. Germline V gene lookup returns CDR1 LNHDA and CDR2 SQIVND (reference sequence). In DNA form, the CDR3 reads TGTGCCAGTAGTGCCCCCCGGGACACGACCACAGATACGCAGTATTTT. This translates into CASSAPRDTTTDTQYF.

This rearrangement joins TRBV6-5 to TRBJ2-5; 7 positions match TRBD2. CDR1 is MNHEY, CDR2 SVGAGI, per germline. V dropped 5 bases and J dropped 5; count of bases not matched to a gene: 11. This CDR3 is built from 15 residues. The CDR3 coding sequence is TGTGCCAGCAGTCCTTACGTCGGGGGGAGGGAGACCCAGTACTTC. Its translation: CASSPYVGGRETQYF.

This rearrangement joins TRBV6-1 to TRBJ2-1; TRBD1 might be the D (5 bases). Trimming left V 5 bases short and J 8 bases short, with 13 bases between. The V gene's germline CDR1 is MNHNS and CDR2 SASEGT. The CDR3 consists of 13 residues. CDR3 amino acids: CASSFTEGDEQFF. Here the CDR3 DNA reads TGTGCCAGCAGTTTTACTGAAGGGGATGAGCAGTTCTTC.